The 27 T cell receptor beta chains reported below all come from one sample, sequenced in a study of blood T cells in healthy people across ages. Alongside a J-beta primer mix, a sample-barcoded 5' primer served in a second PCR lasting about 7 to 11 cycles. TCRdb used MiXCR to reprocess the 5' RACE reads, holding one entry per CDR3 protein. The sample consists of hundreds of thousands of distinct CDR3 sequences, 20% to 25% of them appearing once. The sample was blood. The receptor set was obtained from a man between 65 and 79 years old in good health.

The chain combines TRBV2 with TRBJ2-1; no reliable D call. Germline lookup yields CDR1 SNHLY and CDR2 FYNNEI. Trimming took 6 bases from V and 0 from J, leaving 6 bases between them. CDR3 size: 13 residues. CDR3 in amino acids: CASSGVSYNEQFF. The CDR3 region has the DNA TGTGCCAGCAGCGGCGTCTCCTACAATGAGCAGTTCTTC. The variable domain in full, completed from reference TRBV2 and TRBJ2-1, reads EPEVTQTPSHQVTQMGQEVILRCVPISNHLYFYWYRQILGQKVEFLVSFYNNEISEKSEIFDDQFSVERPDGSNFTLKIRSTKLEDSAMYFCASSGVSYNEQFFGPGTRLTVL.

This chain's CDR3 is CASSFRGGLSYEQYF. The CDR3 DNA is TGTGCCAGCAGCTTTAGGGGAGGCCTCTCCTACGAGCAGTACTTC. The rearrangement joins TRBV9 to TRBJ2-5; TRBD2 is a possible D gene (6 bases). The assigned J gene may be wrong: the sequence end matches TRBJ2-7 better. Germline loops: CDR1 SGDLS, CDR2 YYNGEE. The CDR3 sequence is 15 residues long.

This chain joins TRBV9 and TRBJ1-1; possibly TRBD1 for D (6 bases). V was clipped by 0 bases and J by 1 base, with 10 bases between them. This CDR3 is built from 15 residues. Per the germline V gene, CDR1 is SGDLS and CDR2 is YYNGEE. The DNA for the CDR3 is TGTGCCAGCAGCGTAGTTCTAGGGGGGAACACTGAAGCTTTCTTT. Amino acid sequence: CASSVVLGGNTEAFF.

In this sample, this clonotype turned up a few times. The genes are TRBV6-4 and TRBJ2-7; D may be TRBD1 or TRBD2 (6 bases each). The CDR3 covers 14 residues. CDR1 is MRHNA, CDR2 SNTAGT, per germline. V was cut by 6 bases and J by 4 bases, with 16 bases left in between. The CDR3 region is CASSAEGGSYEQYF. DNA of the CDR3: TGTGCCAGCAGCGCGGAGGGGGGTTCGTACGAGCAGTACTTC.

The chain combines TRBV7-2 with TRBJ2-1, with 7 positions matching TRBD2. Germline values: CDR1 SGHTA, CDR2 FQGNSA. The CDR3 runs to 16 residues. J gave up 1 base and V 1 base, and 4 bases lay outside the gene matches. The CDR3 protein is CASSLDPSGSYNEQFF. The CDR3 region has the DNA TGTGCCAGCAGCTTAGATCCTAGCGGATCCTACAATGAGCAGTTCTTC.

The chain links TRBV11-2 to TRBJ2-7; 8 nucleotides line up with TRBD1. The CDR3 covers 15 residues. V lost 5 bases, J lost 4 bases, and 10 bases stayed unmatched. Per the germline V gene, CDR1 is SGHAT and CDR2 is FQNNGV. CDR3 bases: TGTGCCAGCAGCACGCCCCGGACAGGGTTGTACGAGCAGTACTTC. Its translation is CASSTPRTGLYEQYF. Drawing the rest from reference TRBV11-2 and TRBJ2-7, the complete variable domain is EAGVAQSPRYKIIEKRQSVAFWCNPISGHATLYWYQQILGQGPKLLIQFQNNGVVDDSQLPKDRFSAERLKGVDSTLKIQPAKLEDSAVYLCASSTPRTGLYEQYFGPGTRLTVT.

This clonotype was counted a few times. The gene calls are TRBV7-6 and TRBJ1-2, with 7 bases lining up with TRBD1. The V gene's germline CDR1 is SGHVS and CDR2 FNYEAQ. CDR3 size: 15 residues. After removal of 5 bases from V and 3 bases from J, the junction contained 9 bases not matched to a gene. The CDR3 sequence: CASSPRPGTDYGYTF. Written as DNA, the CDR3 is TGTGCCAGCAGCCCCCGCCCCGGGACAGACTATGGCTACACCTTC.

This clonotype has more than one count but fewer than ten. The rearrangement joins TRBV13 to TRBJ2-1, with 7 nucleotides matching TRBD2. Germline CDR1 PRHDT, CDR2 FYEKMQ (reference sequence). This CDR3 has 16 residues. The junction had 5 bases not matched to a gene; V was cut back by 0 bases and J by 3 bases. CDR3 sequence reads: CASSLGRASGYNEQFF. CDR3 DNA: TGTGCCAGCAGCTTAGGCCGGGCTAGCGGCTACAATGAGCAGTTCTTC.

Only a few counts were recorded for this clonotype. This chain uses TRBV29-1 with TRBJ2-7; D is unclear. The V end lost 5 bases, the J end lost 0 bases, and 14 bases lay between the germline ends. The CDR3 contains 14 residues. In germline, CDR1 is SQVTM, CDR2 ANQGSEA. The CDR3 loop is CSVSNDMSSYEQYF. The CDR3 nucleotides are TGCAGCGTTTCGAACGATATGAGCTCCTACGAGCAGTACTTC.

J is TRBJ2-4 and V is TRBV5-6; 7 nucleotides line up with TRBD1. After removal of 4 bases from V and 1 base from J, the junction contained 8 bases not matched to a gene. Germline CDR1 is SGHDT and CDR2 is YYEEEE. The CDR3 runs 16 residues. The CDR3 region is CASSPTGDRAKNIQYF. The CDR3, as DNA: TGTGCCAGCAGCCCTACAGGGGATCGGGCCAAAAACATTCAGTACTTC.

The J gene is TRBJ1-2, the V gene TRBV2; 8 bases agree with TRBD1. Trimming removed 1 base from V and 6 bases from J; junction bases left unmatched: 7. Germline V lookup: CDR1 SNHLY, CDR2 FYNNEI. CDR3 length equals 15 residues. CDR3 nucleotides: TGTGCCAGCAGTGAAGGACAGGGGATTAAAGATGGCTACACCTTC. It encodes CASSEGQGIKDGYTF. Complete variable domain (other parts from reference TRBV2 and TRBJ1-2): EPEVTQTPSHQVTQMGQEVILRCVPISNHLYFYWYRQILGQKVEFLVSFYNNEISEKSEIFDDQFSVERPDGSNFTLKIRSTKLEDSAMYFCASSEGQGIKDGYTFGSGTRLTVV.

This rearrangement joins TRBV27 to TRBJ1-6; 9 nucleotides line up with TRBD1. The CDR3 runs 13 residues. With V trimmed by 10 bases and J by 6 bases, 4 bases remained unmatched. Germline values: CDR1 MNHEY, CDR2 SMNVEV (reference sequence). DNA of the CDR3: TGTGCCACCTCGACAGGGGGTAATTCACCCCTCCACTTT. Amino acid sequence: CATSTGGNSPLHF.

The J gene is TRBJ2-5, the V gene TRBV28, with TRBD1 matching over 9 bases. The end of the DNA aligns better with TRBJ2-1, so the J call may be wrong. The CDR3 has 16 residues. Germline CDR1 MDHEN, CDR2 SYDVKM. This CDR3 is CASSLVGQGGYNEQFF. As DNA, the CDR3 is TGTGCCAGCAGTCTCGTGGGACAGGGAGGCTACAATGAGCAGTTCTTC.

The rearrangement joins TRBV4-1 to TRBJ2-5; D may be TRBD1 or TRBD2 (5 bases each). Germline loops: CDR1 MGHRA, CDR2 YSYEKL. This CDR3 region has 15 residues. The V gene lost 0 bases and the J gene lost 2 bases, with 10 bases spanning the gap. The CDR3 region has the DNA TGCGCCAGCAGCCAAGAGGGGGAGCCGCAAGAGACCCAGTACTTC. Encoded protein: CASSQEGEPQETQYF.

V usage is TRBV5-1 and J usage is TRBJ2-7; TRBD2 aligns across 7 bases. The CDR3 contains 14 residues. The ends lost 4 bases at V and 3 bases at J; junction bases unmatched: 7. Germline CDR1 is SGHRS and CDR2 is YFSETQ. Here the CDR3 DNA reads TGCGCCAGCAGCGCAGGACTAGGAGACTACGAGCAGTACTTC. Its protein product is CASSAGLGDYEQYF.

This clonotype has just one count. The chain combines TRBV29-1 with TRBJ1-1; no firm D call. This CDR3 region has 12 residues. V lost 5 bases, J lost 0 bases, and 7 bases lay in between. Germline V gene data show CDR1 as SQVTM and CDR2 as ANQGSEA. DNA of the CDR3: TGCAGCGTTCCGGGCTTGAACACTGAAGCTTTCTTT. Translated, it gives CSVPGLNTEAFF.

This clonotype has a handful of counts. V is TRBV20-1 and J is TRBJ1-4, with D possibly matching TRBD1 (6 bases). This CDR3 contains 13 residues. Germline lookup yields CDR1 DFQATT and CDR2 SNEGSKA (reference sequence). V lost 3 bases, J lost 6 bases, and 11 bases lay in between. CDR3 protein: CSASAGADEKLFF. The CDR3 nucleotides read TGCAGTGCTAGTGCGGGGGCGGATGAAAAACTGTTTTTT.

This chain joins TRBV2 and TRBJ2-1, with 9 bases fitting TRBD2. The DNA matches TRBJ2-5 better at its end, which makes the J call doubtful. Looked up from germline, CDR1 is SNHLY and CDR2 is FYNNEI. The CDR3 runs to 17 residues. The CDR3 nucleotides are TGTGCCAGCAGTCATCGACTAGCGGAGCCCTTCCAAGAGACCCAGTACTTC. Translating gives CASSHRLAEPFQETQYF.

This clonotype was picked up a small number of times. The chain has TRBV12-3 or TRBV12-4 and TRBJ2-3, with 9 bases fitting TRBD2. V was clipped by 5 bases and J by 1 base; unmatched bases: 10. The CDR3 covers 17 residues. CDR3 coding DNA: TGTGCCAGCAGTCGGGGGGTGACTAGCGGTCGCACAGATACGCAGTATTTT. It is translated as CASSRGVTSGRTDTQYF.

This clonotype was counted a few times. The chain carries TRBV28 and TRBJ2-5; 9 positions match TRBD2. The CDR3 has 15 residues. The germline gives CDR1 MDHEN, CDR2 SYDVKM. V trimming: 7 bases; J trimming: 7 bases; junction bases outside the gene matches: 13. The CDR3 DNA is TGTGCCAGCATCGGACTAGCGAACACTTTAGGGACCCAGTACTTC. This codes for CASIGLANTLGTQYF.

The rearrangement links TRBV5-1 to TRBJ1-2, with 10 positions matching TRBD1. The CDR3 extends over 15 amino acids. Trimming removed 4 bases from V and 4 bases from J; junction bases left unmatched: 7. Germline CDR1 SGHRS, CDR2 YFSETQ. CDR3 sequence: CASSTTGGGGYGYTF. The CDR3 coding sequence is TGCGCCAGCAGCACGACAGGGGGCGGTGGCTATGGCTACACCTTC.

This clonotype has only a few counts. CDR3: CAWSVWGDEQFF. The CDR3 DNA sequence: TGTGCCTGGAGTGTATGGGGGGATGAGCAGTTCTTC. The genes are TRBV30 and TRBJ2-1; D perhaps matches TRBD2 (6 bases). This CDR3 is built from 12 residues. Trimming shortened V by 0 bases and J by 8 bases, and 8 bases separated the two germline ends. Per germline, CDR1 GTSNPN and CDR2 SVGIG (reference sequence).

The chain has TRBV28 and TRBJ1-1, with 10 bases aligning to TRBD1. Germline V gene lookup returns CDR1 MDHEN and CDR2 SYDVKM. The CDR3 contains 15 residues. The J segment lost 3 bases and the V segment lost 6 bases, leaving 7 bases of the junction unmatched. The CDR3 region is CASRSTGGSDTEAFF. The CDR3 region has the DNA TGTGCCAGCAGGTCGACAGGGGGCTCCGACACTGAAGCTTTCTTT.

The chain couples TRBV7-9 to TRBJ2-7, with 7 nucleotides matching TRBD1. This CDR3 is 15 amino acids long. The V gene's germline CDR1 is SEHNR and CDR2 FQNEAQ (reference sequence). Trimming cost V 4 bases and J 0 bases; bases outside gene matches: 6. CDR3 residues: CASSSTTGTSYEQYF. In DNA form, the CDR3 reads TGTGCCAGCAGCTCCACGACAGGGACCTCCTACGAGCAGTACTTC.

The chain employs TRBV10-3 and TRBJ1-1; maybe TRBD1 (6 bases). Trimming took off 1 base at V and 11 bases at J, with 14 bases between the two ends. This CDR3 comprises 13 residues. Germline assignment: CDR1 ENHRY and CDR2 SYGVKD. The CDR3 is CAISELQGFEAFF. The DNA of the CDR3 is TGTGCCATCAGTGAGTTACAGGGATTTGAGGCTTTCTTT.

This clonotype was counted a few times. J is TRBJ1-5 and V is TRBV29-1; D not resolved. There are 13 residues in the CDR3. V lost 6 bases, J lost 5 bases, and 14 bases lay in between. Per germline, CDR1 SQVTM and CDR2 ANQGSEA. CDR3 loop: CSVAVGRDQPQHF. The CDR3 region has the DNA TGCAGCGTCGCAGTAGGGAGGGATCAGCCCCAGCATTTT.

The chain recombines TRBV6-6 with TRBJ2-7; D remains unclear. The CDR3 consists of 14 residues. Germline V CDR1 and CDR2: MNHNY, SVGAGI (reference sequence). V was pared by 7 bases and J by 3 bases, with 16 bases between. The CDR3 coding sequence is TGTGCCAGCACGGGCCGGGCACGAAACTACGAGCAGTACTTC. This sequence encodes CASTGRARNYEQYF.